Shown below are 30 T cell receptor beta chains from a single sample sequenced in a study of cytomegalovirus exposure and HLA in healthy donors. The study ran its PCR with 60 Vbeta and 13 Jbeta primers. Produced via immunoSEQ multiplex PCR; TCRdb's table is partial and in-frame only. The sample lists about 140,000 clones; 70% to 80% were seen once. The sequenced material came from PBMCs. These receptors were obtained from a man aged 25-45 years in good health and CMV-seronegative.

The genes are TRBV4-3 and TRBJ1-5, with TRBD1 identical over 7 bases. The CDR3 runs to 15 residues. Germline loops: CDR1 LGHNA, CDR2 YSLEER. V shed 1 base and J 4 bases; nucleotides not matched to a gene: 4. In DNA form, the CDR3 reads TGCGCCAGCAGCCAAGGGCAGGGGGTGAATCAGCCCCAGCATTTT. Translated, it gives CASSQGQGVNQPQHF.

Concerning this clone itself: Germline is not matched at one junction end, which may reflect a read error. The V and J genes are TRBV5-5 and TRBJ1-1; D is undetermined. Germline V gives CDR1 SGHKS, CDR2 YYEKEE (reference sequence). This CDR3 has 13 residues. DNA of the CDR3: TGTGCCAGCAGTTTGGTAGCGGGAAATGAAGCTTTCTTT. As protein: CASSLVAGNEAFF.

The V gene is TRBV28, the J gene TRBJ1-2; 10 bases map to TRBD1. The trim removed 7 bases at V and 0 bases at J, leaving 11 bases unmatched. The CDR3 covers 17 residues. Germline V CDR1 and CDR2: MDHEN, SYDVKM. The CDR3 here is CASILGTGVGTNYGYTF. CDR3 coding DNA: TGTGCCAGCATCTTGGGGACAGGGGTTGGGACTAACTATGGCTACACCTTC.

The rearrangement joins TRBV28 to TRBJ1-1; no firm D call. Germline V gives CDR1 MDHEN, CDR2 SYDVKM. There are 14 residues in the CDR3. V was trimmed by 7 bases and J by 1 base, leaving 13 bases between them. The CDR3 DNA sequence: TGTGCCAGCATTCCGGGCGGGTCGAACACTGAAGCTTTCTTT. Translation gives CASIPGGSNTEAFF. The full variable domain, completed using reference TRBV28 and TRBJ1-1, is DVKVTQSSRYLVKRTGEKVFLECVQDMDHENMFWYRQDPGLGLRLIYFSYDVKMKEKGDIPEGYSVSREKKERFSLILESASTNQTSMYLCASIPGGSNTEAFFGQGTRLTVV.

The chain links TRBV6-1 to TRBJ2-5; 9 nucleotides align to TRBD2. The CDR3 is made up of 16 amino acids. V shed 1 base, J shed 1 base, and the junction held 4 bases outside the gene matches. The germline V gene has CDR1 MNHNS and CDR2 SASEGT. The CDR3 protein is CASSEGGSGGQETQYF. The DNA of the CDR3 is TGTGCCAGCAGTGAAGGGGGTAGCGGGGGCCAAGAGACCCAGTACTTC.

The chain recombines TRBV5-1 with TRBJ1-4; D perhaps matches TRBD1 (6 bases). Looked up from germline, CDR1 is SGHRS and CDR2 is YFSETQ. V was pared by 0 bases and J by 8 bases, with 8 bases between. The CDR3 spans 13 residues. The CDR3 DNA reads as TGCGCCAGCAGCTTGGACAGGGCCGAAAAACTGTTTTTT. Encoded protein: CASSLDRAEKLFF.

This clone was recorded many times. CDR3 DNA: TGCGCCAGCAGCGTCCTTGGAGGGGCGGGTGAAGCTTTCTTT. The encoded protein is CASSVLGGAGEAFF. This chain connects TRBV5-1 to TRBJ1-1; D may be TRBD1 (5 bases). V lost 4 bases and J 7 bases, leaving 17 bases between the germline ends. The germline gives CDR1 SGHRS, CDR2 YFSETQ. This CDR3 comprises 14 residues.

This clone was observed a handful of times. The chain recombines TRBV19 with TRBJ1-3; 7 bases are shared with TRBD1. V gave up 10 bases and J gave up 8 bases; unmatched junction bases: 8. The CDR3 contains 12 residues. Looked up from germline, CDR1 is LNHDA and CDR2 is SQIVND (reference sequence). CDR3 sequence reads: CATQGIADTIYF. CDR3 nucleotides: TGTGCCACACAGGGGATCGCGGACACCATATATTTT. The full variable domain, rest sourced from reference TRBV19 and TRBJ1-3, is DGGITQSPKYLFRKEGQNVTLSCEQNLNHDAMYWYRQDPGQGLRLIYYSQIVNDFQKGDIAEGYSVSREKKESFPLTVTSAQKNPTAFYLCATQGIADTIYFGEGSWLTVV.

The chain has TRBV30 and TRBJ2-5, with D possibly being TRBD2 (5 bases). V lost 8 bases to trimming and J lost 5 bases, with 18 bases between them. Per the germline V gene, CDR1 is GTSNPN and CDR2 is SVGIG (reference sequence). The CDR3 is 13 amino acids. The CDR3, as DNA: TGTGCCGGAGGCGGCGCCCTCCAGGAGACCCAGTACTTC. This translates into CAGGGALQETQYF. Combining the CDR3 with reference TRBV30 and TRBJ2-5 gives the whole variable domain SQTIHQWPATLVQPVGSPLSLECTVEGTSNPNLYWYRQAAGRGLQLLFYSVGIGQISSEVPQNLSASRPQDRQFILSSKKLLLSDSGFYLCAGGGALQETQYFGPGTRLLVL.

V usage is TRBV6-1 and J usage is TRBJ2-5; 7 nucleotides match TRBD2. The J call is in doubt because the DNA end fits TRBJ2-7 better. Per germline, CDR1 MNHNS and CDR2 SASEGT. The CDR3 loop spans 15 amino acids. CDR3 in amino acids: CASSEARASGYEQYF. The CDR3 DNA follows: TGTGCCAGCAGTGAAGCCAGGGCTAGCGGCTACGAGCAGTACTTC.

The sample holds one count of this clone. The chain links TRBV15 to TRBJ2-3, with D perhaps matching TRBD1 (5 bases). The CDR3 has 15 residues. The V gene lost 1 base and the J gene lost 3 bases, with 11 bases spanning the gap. Germline V gene sequence: CDR1 LNHNV, CDR2 YYDKDF (reference sequence). The CDR3 nucleotides read TGTGCCACCAGCAGAGCCCTGGACACTACAGATACGCAGTATTTT. Translation: CATSRALDTTDTQYF.

This clone was observed a few times. The V and J genes are TRBV6-1 and TRBJ1-2; no definite D call. V was clipped by 6 bases and J by 5 bases, with 10 bases between them. Per the germline V gene, CDR1 is MNHNS and CDR2 is SASEGT. The CDR3 totals 12 residues. CDR3 sequence reads: CASSAETYGYTF. For the CDR3, the DNA is TGTGCCAGCAGCGCAGAGACTTATGGCTACACCTTC.

The rearrangement joins TRBV27 to TRBJ1-2; D might be TRBD1 (5 bases). Per germline, CDR1 MNHEY and CDR2 SMNVEV (reference sequence). V lost 5 bases, J lost 5 bases, and 9 bases lay in between. CDR3 size: 12 residues. CDR3 nucleotide sequence: TGTGCCAGCAGTCCTGCAGGGTATGGCTACACCTTC. It codes for CASSPAGYGYTF.

This sequence joins TRBV27 and TRBJ1-2; 7 nucleotides agree with TRBD1. The CDR3 totals 12 residues. Germline CDR1 reads MNHEY; CDR2 reads SMNVEV (reference sequence). The J segment lost 7 bases and the V segment lost 5 bases, leaving 4 bases of the junction unmatched. CDR3 DNA sequence: TGTGCCAGCAGTGGCCAGGGGGGTGGCTACACCTTC. This sequence encodes CASSGQGGGYTF.

V and J are TRBV7-9 and TRBJ2-7, with D perhaps TRBD1 (7 bases). CDR1 is SEHNR, CDR2 FQNEAQ, per germline (reference sequence). V dropped 2 bases and J dropped 0 bases, with 14 bases sitting between them. The CDR3 is made up of 16 amino acids. The DNA for the CDR3 is TGTGCCAGCAGCTTATCCAGGGGGGCCAGCTCCTACGAGCAGTACTTC. This sequence encodes CASSLSRGASSYEQYF.

The CDR3 DNA is TGTGCCAGCAGCCTAACCCGGGACTACCCCTACGAGCAGTACTTC. Encoded protein: CASSLTRDYPYEQYF. The rearrangement links TRBV11-2 to TRBJ2-7; TRBD2 agrees at 7 bases. Germline V gene data show CDR1 as SGHAT and CDR2 as FQNNGV. The CDR3 has 15 amino acids. V lost 5 bases to trimming and J lost 2 bases; unmatched junction nucleotides: 9.

The gene calls are TRBV7-6 and TRBJ2-1, with TRBD2 matching 10 bases. The CDR3 has 16 amino acids. Germline CDR1 is SGHVS and CDR2 is FNYEAQ. V lost 4 bases to trimming and J lost 5 bases; unmatched junction nucleotides: 8. The DNA for the CDR3 is TGTGCCAGCAGCTCCCCCCAGCGGGAGGGTCACAATGAGCAGTTCTTC. Its protein product is CASSSPQREGHNEQFF. Using reference TRBV7-6 and TRBJ2-1 for the parts outside the CDR3, the full variable domain is GAGVSQSPRYKVTKRGQDVALRCDPISGHVSLYWYRQALGQGPEFLTYFNYEAQQDKSGLPNDRFSAERPEGSISTLTIQRTEQRDSAMYRCASSSPQREGHNEQFFGPGTRLTVL.

The chain couples TRBV6-5 to TRBJ1-5, with unresolved D. Per the germline V gene, CDR1 is MNHEY and CDR2 is SVGAGI. Between the trimmed V and J ends, which lost 2 bases and 0 bases, there was a span of 8 bases. The CDR3 covers 15 residues. CDR3 nucleotide sequence: TGTGCCAGCAGTTACACATTTGATAGCAATCAGCCCCAGCATTTT. Its translation: CASSYTFDSNQPQHF.

The rearrangement links TRBV28 to TRBJ1-5, with 11 bases identical to TRBD1. Germline V gene lookup returns CDR1 MDHEN and CDR2 SYDVKM. The CDR3 is made up of 20 amino acids. Losses at the gene ends were 5 bases for V and 3 bases for J; bases not matched to a gene: 18. The CDR3 DNA is TGTGCCAGCAGTGTGGGTCCTCTGGGACAGGGGGTGGCAGACAATCAGCCCCAGCATTTT. Residues: CASSVGPLGQGVADNQPQHF.

For the CDR3, the DNA is TGTGCCAGCAGCTCCATCGAGGGAAGCTATGGCTACACCTTC. Its translation is CASSSIEGSYGYTF. The J gene is TRBJ1-2, the V gene TRBV11-2; D is unclear. The CDR3 extends over 14 amino acids. Germline lookup yields CDR1 SGHAT and CDR2 FQNNGV. Trimming took off 4 bases at V and 4 bases at J, with 13 bases between the two ends.

This chain connects TRBV28 to TRBJ2-5; maybe TRBD1 (6 bases). The J call is doubtful: the DNA matches TRBJ2-7 better. The germline V gene has CDR1 MDHEN and CDR2 SYDVKM. The CDR3 runs 13 residues. CDR3 DNA: TGTGCCAGCAGTTGGTACAGGGCGGCCGAGCAGTACTTC. It is translated as CASSWYRAAEQYF.

A note on this clone: The junction shows a germline mismatch at one end, possibly a read error. This chain joins TRBV7-9 and TRBJ2-7, with 7 bases fitting TRBD1. The CDR3 runs 13 residues. CDR1 SEHNR and CDR2 FQNEAQ come from the germline V gene (reference sequence). CDR3 residues: CASSLQGSYEQCF. In DNA, the CDR3 is TGTGCCAGCAGTTTACAGGGGTCCTACGAGCAGTGCTTC.

This clone appeared a few times. The chain couples TRBV29-1 to TRBJ2-5; 7 bases map to TRBD2. From germline, CDR1 is SQVTM and CDR2 ANQGSEA. V lost 7 bases and J lost 1; bases outside the gene matches: 3. The CDR3 is made up of 12 amino acids. CDR3 bases: TGCAGCGCACGACTAGCCCAAGAGACCCAGTACTTC. Translation: CSARLAQETQYF.

This sequence joins TRBV28 and TRBJ1-2, with D maybe TRBD1 (5 bases). This CDR3 has 14 amino acids. Trimming stripped 2 bases from V and 4 bases from J, with 11 bases between. Germline CDR1 and CDR2: MDHEN and SYDVKM. CDR3 amino acids: CASSLIQARYGYTF. For the CDR3, the DNA is TGTGCCAGCAGTTTAATACAGGCACGCTATGGCTACACCTTC.

The J gene is TRBJ2-5, the V gene TRBV6-1; TRBD2 matches at 16 bases. This CDR3 is built from 15 residues. Trimming cost V 9 bases and J 5 bases; bases outside gene matches: 6. Germline lookup yields CDR1 MNHNS and CDR2 SASEGT. CDR3 sequence (DNA): TGTGCCAGGGGGACTAGCGGGAGGGGCGGGGAGACCCAGTACTTC. Amino acids: CARGTSGRGGETQYF.

The rearrangement uses TRBV2 and TRBJ2-7, with TRBD1 matching over 8 bases. CDR1 SNHLY and CDR2 FYNNEI come from the germline V gene. With 10 bases clipped from V and 6 bases from J, the junction kept 11 bases outside the gene matches. CDR3 size: 13 residues. CDR3 in amino acids: CATANQGAGEQYF. The CDR3 nucleotides read TGTGCCACAGCGAACCAGGGGGCCGGCGAGCAGTACTTC.

This rearrangement joins TRBV19 to TRBJ1-2; tentatively, D is TRBD1 (5 bases). There are 16 residues in the CDR3. Germline V gives CDR1 LNHDA, CDR2 SQIVND (reference sequence). Trimming stripped 7 bases from V and 4 bases from J, with 22 bases between. The CDR3 here is CASTVTNSPGIYGYTF. The CDR3 bases are TGTGCCAGTACCGTTACTAATAGTCCAGGGATCTATGGCTACACCTTC. Filled out from reference TRBV19 and TRBJ1-2, the complete variable domain reads DGGITQSPKYLFRKEGQNVTLSCEQNLNHDAMYWYRQDPGQGLRLIYYSQIVNDFQKGDIAEGYSVSREKKESFPLTVTSAQKNPTAFYLCASTVTNSPGIYGYTFGSGTRLTVV.

The rearrangement uses TRBV5-1 and TRBJ2-7, with a tentative D call TRBD2 (6 bases). CDR1 is SGHRS and CDR2 is YFSETQ in the germline V gene. Trimming stripped 0 bases from V and 7 bases from J, with 17 bases between. The CDR3 runs 15 residues. The CDR3 nucleotides are TGCGCCAGCAGCTTGGAGGCGCGGGGCTCAGGGGAGCAGTACTTC. Protein: CASSLEARGSGEQYF.

The J gene is TRBJ2-7, the V gene TRBV11-2; 8 bases line up with TRBD2. The CDR3 sequence is 18 residues long. After removal of 4 bases from V and 2 bases from J, the junction contained 16 bases not matched to a gene. Germline V gene sequence: CDR1 SGHAT, CDR2 FQNNGV. The CDR3 bases are TGTGCCAGCAGCTCGTTAGCGGGGCCCACCCTAATCACCTACGAGCAGTACTTC. It specifies CASSSLAGPTLITYEQYF.

The genes are TRBV5-4 and TRBJ2-3; TRBD2 matches 7 bases. Germline V gives CDR1 SGHNT, CDR2 YYREEE (reference sequence). Trimming removed 0 bases from V and 2 bases from J; junction bases left unmatched: 6. CDR3 length equals 16 residues. Here the CDR3 reads CASSLAGLADTDTQYF. CDR3 nucleotides: TGTGCCAGCAGCTTGGCCGGGCTAGCGGACACAGATACGCAGTATTTT.